This entry features one T cell receptor (beta chain) sequence. Its specificity is unknown. Diagnoses used clinical symptoms, serum thyroxine and TRAb, thyroid ultrasound and orbital computed tomography. PBMCs stemmed from around 10 ml fresh peripheral blood. Researchers took RNA transcripts and amplified the TCR beta CDR3 regions from them. The TCR CDR3 was amplified in a first-round RT-PCR using the HTBI primer set. TCRdb itself ran the multiplex PCR reads through MiXCR, one entry per CDR3 protein. The sample lists approximately 590,000 distinct CDR3 sequences, 15% to 18% occurring once. This CDR3 comprises 14 residues. The germline V gene has CDR1 ENHRY and CDR2 SYGVKD. This specimen comes from a study of T cells in Graves' hyperthyroidism and ophthalmopathy. Background on the study: Peripheral blood was collected at initial diagnosis, before any treatment. Whole-study findings and limits: Blood also contained most expanded thyroid clonotypes above 0.001.

V usage is TRBV10-3 and J usage is TRBJ1-3, with a tentative D call TRBD1 (6 bases). The sequencing input was blood. This TCR was recovered from a woman in her 30s with Graves' hyperthyroidism. The CDR3 DNA follows: TGTACCGTCGGACAGCCGCTAACTGGAAACACCATATATTTT. It encodes CTVGQPLTGNTIYF.